This TCR beta chain was identified during a study of cytomegalovirus exposure and HLA in healthy donors. Study outcomes and limitations: Follow-up analysis found HLA locus-dependent TCR association rates, highest for DRB1 and lowest for HLA-C.

With respect to this clone: Its antigen is unidentified.

Primers: 60 Vbeta forward and 13 Jbeta reverse. Generated by immunoSEQ multiplex PCR, the TCRdb table keeps only in-frame clones and is missing some. The sample records under 200,000 clones, just under 80% being singletons. The germline V gene encodes CDR1 SEHNR and CDR2 FQNEAQ (reference sequence). The junction had 6 bases not matched to a gene; V was cut back by 3 bases and J by 3 bases. The CDR3 is 16 residues long. J is TRBJ2-3 and V is TRBV7-9; TRBD2 matches at 10 bases. What was sequenced was PBMCs. The TCR sequence derives from a middle-aged woman in good health and CMV-seropositive. As DNA, the CDR3 is TGTGCCAGCAGCTTTTTTAGCGGGGGGCCGACAGATACGCAGTATTTT. Translation gives CASSFFSGGPTDTQYF.